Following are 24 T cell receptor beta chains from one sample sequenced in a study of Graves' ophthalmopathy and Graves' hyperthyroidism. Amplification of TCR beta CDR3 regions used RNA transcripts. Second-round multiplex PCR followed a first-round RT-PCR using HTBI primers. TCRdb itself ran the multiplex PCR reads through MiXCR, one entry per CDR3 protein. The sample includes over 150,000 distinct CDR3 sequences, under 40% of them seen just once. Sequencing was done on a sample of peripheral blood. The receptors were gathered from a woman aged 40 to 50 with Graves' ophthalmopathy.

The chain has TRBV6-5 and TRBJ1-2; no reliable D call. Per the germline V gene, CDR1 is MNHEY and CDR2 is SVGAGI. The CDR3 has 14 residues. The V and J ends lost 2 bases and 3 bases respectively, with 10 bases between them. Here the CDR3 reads CASSYLSGDYGYTF. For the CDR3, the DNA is TGTGCCAGCAGTTACCTGAGTGGTGACTATGGCTACACCTTC.

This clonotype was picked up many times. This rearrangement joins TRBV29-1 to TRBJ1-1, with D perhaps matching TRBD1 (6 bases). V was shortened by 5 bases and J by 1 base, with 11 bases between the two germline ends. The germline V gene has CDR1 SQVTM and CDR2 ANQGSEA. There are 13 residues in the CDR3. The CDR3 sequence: CSVTRGENTEAFF. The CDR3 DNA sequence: TGCAGCGTTACCAGGGGTGAGAACACTGAAGCTTTCTTT.

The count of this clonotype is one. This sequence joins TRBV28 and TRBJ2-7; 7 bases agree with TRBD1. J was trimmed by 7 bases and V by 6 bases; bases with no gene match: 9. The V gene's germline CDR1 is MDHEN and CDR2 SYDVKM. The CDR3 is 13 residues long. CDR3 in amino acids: CASSLDRVGEQYF. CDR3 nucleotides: TGTGCCAGCAGCTTAGACAGGGTTGGGGAGCAGTACTTC.

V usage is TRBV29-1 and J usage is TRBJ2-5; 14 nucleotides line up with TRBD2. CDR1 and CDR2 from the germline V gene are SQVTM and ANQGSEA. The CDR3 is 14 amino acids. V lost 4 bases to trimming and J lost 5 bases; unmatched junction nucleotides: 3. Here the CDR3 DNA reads TGCAGCGTTGCGGGACTAGCGGGAGAGGAGACCCAGTACTTC. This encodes CSVAGLAGEETQYF.

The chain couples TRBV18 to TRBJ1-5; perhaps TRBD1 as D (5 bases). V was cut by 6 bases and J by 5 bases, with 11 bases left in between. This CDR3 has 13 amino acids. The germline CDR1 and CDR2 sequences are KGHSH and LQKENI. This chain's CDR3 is CASSPGLDQPQHF. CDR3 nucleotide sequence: TGTGCCAGCTCGCCAGGGTTAGATCAGCCCCAGCATTTT.

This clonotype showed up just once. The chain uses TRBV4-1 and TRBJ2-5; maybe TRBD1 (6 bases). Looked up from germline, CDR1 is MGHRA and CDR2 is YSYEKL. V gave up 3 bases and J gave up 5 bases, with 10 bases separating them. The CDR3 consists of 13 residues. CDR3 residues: CASSQGAVETQYF. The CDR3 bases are TGCGCCAGCAGCCAGGGGGCAGTTGAGACCCAGTACTTC.

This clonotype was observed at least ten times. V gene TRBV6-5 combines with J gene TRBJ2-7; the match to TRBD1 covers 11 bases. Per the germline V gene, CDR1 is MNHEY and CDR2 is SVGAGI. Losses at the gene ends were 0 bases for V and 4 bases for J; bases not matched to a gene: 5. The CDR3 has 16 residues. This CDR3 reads CASSYSGGQGVYEQYF. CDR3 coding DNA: TGTGCCAGCAGTTACTCGGGGGGACAGGGGGTGTACGAGCAGTACTTC.

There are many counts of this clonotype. The DNA for the CDR3 is TGCAGCGTTATGACCCAAAACATTCAGTACTTC. Amino acids: CSVMTQNIQYF. The chain links TRBV29-1 to TRBJ2-4; the D is unclear. Germline assignment: CDR1 SQVTM and CDR2 ANQGSEA. The V end lost 5 bases, the J end lost 5 bases, and 7 bases lay between the germline ends. The CDR3 has 11 residues.

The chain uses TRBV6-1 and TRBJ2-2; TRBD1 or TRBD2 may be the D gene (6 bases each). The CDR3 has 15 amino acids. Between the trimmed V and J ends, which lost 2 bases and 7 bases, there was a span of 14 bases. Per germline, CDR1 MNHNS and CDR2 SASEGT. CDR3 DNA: TGTGCCAGCAGTGAATTTCGGGGGCTGGGCGGGGAGCTGTTTTTT. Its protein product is CASSEFRGLGGELFF.

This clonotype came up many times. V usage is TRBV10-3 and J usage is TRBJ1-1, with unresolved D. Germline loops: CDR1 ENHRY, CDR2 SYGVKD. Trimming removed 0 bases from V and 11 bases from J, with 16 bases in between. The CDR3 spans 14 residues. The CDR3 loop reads CAISESGSRVRAFF. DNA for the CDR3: TGTGCCATCAGTGAGTCGGGGTCGCGGGTAAGGGCTTTCTTT.

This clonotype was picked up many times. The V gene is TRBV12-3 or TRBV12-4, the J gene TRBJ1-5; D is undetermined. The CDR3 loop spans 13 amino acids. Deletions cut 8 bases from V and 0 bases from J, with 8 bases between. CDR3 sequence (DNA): TGTGCCAGCGGACGGAATAGCAATCAGCCCCAGCATTTT. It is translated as CASGRNSNQPQHF.

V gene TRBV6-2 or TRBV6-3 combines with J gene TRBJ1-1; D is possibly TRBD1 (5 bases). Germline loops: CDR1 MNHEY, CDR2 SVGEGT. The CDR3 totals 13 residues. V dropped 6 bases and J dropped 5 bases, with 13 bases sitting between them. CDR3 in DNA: TGTGCCAGCAGGGACGTGGGGGGAACTGAAGCTTTCTTT. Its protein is CASRDVGGTEAFF.

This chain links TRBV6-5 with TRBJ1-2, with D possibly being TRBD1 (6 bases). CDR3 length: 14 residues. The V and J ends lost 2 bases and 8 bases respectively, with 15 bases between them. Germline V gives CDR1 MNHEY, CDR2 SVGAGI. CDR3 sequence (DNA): TGTGCCAGCAGTTACGGCGGGACAACGTACGGCTACACCTTC. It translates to CASSYGGTTYGYTF.

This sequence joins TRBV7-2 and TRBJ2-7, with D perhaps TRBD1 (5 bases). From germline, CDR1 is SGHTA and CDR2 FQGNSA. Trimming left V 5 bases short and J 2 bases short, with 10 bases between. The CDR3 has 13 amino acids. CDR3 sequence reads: CASSPGSAYEQYF. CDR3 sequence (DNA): TGTGCCAGCAGCCCAGGGTCAGCCTACGAGCAGTACTTC.

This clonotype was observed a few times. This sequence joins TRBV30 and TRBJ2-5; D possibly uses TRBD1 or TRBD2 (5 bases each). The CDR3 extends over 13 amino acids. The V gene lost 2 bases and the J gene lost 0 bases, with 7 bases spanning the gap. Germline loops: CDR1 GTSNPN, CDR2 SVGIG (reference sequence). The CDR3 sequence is CAWSRDHQETQYF. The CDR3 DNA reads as TGTGCCTGGAGTCGGGACCACCAAGAGACCCAGTACTTC.

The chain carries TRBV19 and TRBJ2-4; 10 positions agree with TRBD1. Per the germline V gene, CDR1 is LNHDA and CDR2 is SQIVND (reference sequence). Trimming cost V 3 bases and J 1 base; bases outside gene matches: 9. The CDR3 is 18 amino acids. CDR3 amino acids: CASSMWGQGRWAKNIQYF. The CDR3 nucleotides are TGTGCCAGTAGTATGTGGGGACAGGGGAGGTGGGCCAAAAACATTCAGTACTTC.

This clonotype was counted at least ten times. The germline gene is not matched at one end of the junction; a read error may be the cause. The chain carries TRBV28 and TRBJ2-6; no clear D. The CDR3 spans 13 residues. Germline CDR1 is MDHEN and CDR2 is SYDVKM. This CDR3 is CAGSSSGANVLTF. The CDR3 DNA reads TGTGCCGGCAGTTCATCTGGGGCCAACGTCCTGACTTTC.

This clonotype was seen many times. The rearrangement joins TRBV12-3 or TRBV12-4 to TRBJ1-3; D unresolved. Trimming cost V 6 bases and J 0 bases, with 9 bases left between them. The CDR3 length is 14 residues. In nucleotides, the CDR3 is TGTGCCAGCAGAACCTCGAGCTCTGGAAACACCATATATTTT. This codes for CASRTSSSGNTIYF.

For the CDR3, the DNA is TGTGCCAGCAGCTTAGTCTCGGGCGGGATCGGGGAGCTGTTTTTT. Translation: CASSLVSGGIGELFF. The V call is TRBV7-2, the J call TRBJ2-2, with D tentatively TRBD2 (6 bases). V was pared by 1 base and J by 7 bases, with 13 bases between. The CDR3 length is 15 residues. CDR1 SGHTA and CDR2 FQGNSA come from the germline V gene.

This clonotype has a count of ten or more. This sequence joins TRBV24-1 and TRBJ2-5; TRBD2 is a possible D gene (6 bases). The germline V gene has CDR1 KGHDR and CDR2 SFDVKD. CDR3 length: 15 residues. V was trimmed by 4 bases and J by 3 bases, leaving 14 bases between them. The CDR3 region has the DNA TGTGCCACCAGTGACCCGAGCGGGCTAGAAGAGACCCAGTACTTC. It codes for CATSDPSGLEETQYF.

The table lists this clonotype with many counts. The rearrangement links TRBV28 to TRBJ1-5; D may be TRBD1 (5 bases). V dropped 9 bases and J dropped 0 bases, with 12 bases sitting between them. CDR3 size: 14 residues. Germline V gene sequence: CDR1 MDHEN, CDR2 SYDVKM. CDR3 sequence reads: CASLRGYSNQPQHF. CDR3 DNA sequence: TGTGCCAGTCTACGGGGGTATAGCAATCAGCCCCAGCATTTT.

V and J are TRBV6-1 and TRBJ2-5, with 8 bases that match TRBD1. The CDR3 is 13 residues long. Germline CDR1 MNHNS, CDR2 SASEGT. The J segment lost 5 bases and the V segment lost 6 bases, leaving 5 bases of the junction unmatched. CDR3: CASSDRGWETQYF. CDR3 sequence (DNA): TGTGCCAGCAGCGACAGGGGCTGGGAGACCCAGTACTTC.

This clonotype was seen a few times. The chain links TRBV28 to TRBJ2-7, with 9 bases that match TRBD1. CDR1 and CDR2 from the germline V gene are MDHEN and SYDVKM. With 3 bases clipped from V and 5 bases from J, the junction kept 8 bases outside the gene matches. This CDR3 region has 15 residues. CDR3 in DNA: TGTGCCAGCAGTTTCCCTGGGACAGGGTTCGACGAGCAGTACTTC. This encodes CASSFPGTGFDEQYF.

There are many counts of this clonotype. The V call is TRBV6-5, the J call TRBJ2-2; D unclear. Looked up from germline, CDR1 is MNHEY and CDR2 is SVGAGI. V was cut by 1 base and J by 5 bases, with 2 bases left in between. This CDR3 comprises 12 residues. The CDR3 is CASSYLTGELFF. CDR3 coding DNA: TGTGCCAGCAGTTACTTAACCGGGGAGCTGTTTTTT.